These 22 T cell receptor beta chains were all obtained from the same sample, sequenced in a study of blood T cell repertoires in COVID-19. Assay used: immunoSEQ multiplex PCR; TCRdb lists only in-frame clones, some missing. The table lists about 250,000 clones, nearly 90% of them singletons. Input material: peripheral blood. Receptors were obtained from a woman aged 60 to 75 with COVID-19, enrolled during active disease.

The rearrangement uses TRBV4-1 and TRBJ1-5; D gene uncertain. The CDR3 length is 14 residues. Trimming took 7 bases from V and 2 from J, leaving 12 bases between them. Germline V lookup: CDR1 MGHRA, CDR2 YSYEKL. CDR3 amino acids: CASTSQTGNQPQHF. Written as DNA, the CDR3 is TGCGCCAGCACCTCACAGACGGGCAATCAGCCCCAGCATTTT.

The chain is built from TRBV5-4 and TRBJ1-2, with D possibly matching TRBD1 (5 bases). Germline loops: CDR1 SGHNT, CDR2 YYREEE (reference sequence). V lost 2 bases and J lost 4, with 9 bases in between. There are 13 residues in the CDR3. As DNA, the CDR3 is TGTGCCAGCAGCTTTGCAGGGCCCTATGGCTACACCTTC. This codes for CASSFAGPYGYTF. The whole variable domain, filled in from reference TRBV5-4 and TRBJ1-2, reads ETGVTQSPTHLIKTRGQQVTLRCSSQSGHNTVSWYQQALGQGPQFIFQYYREEENGRGNFPPRFSGLQFPNYSSELNVNALELDDSALYLCASSFAGPYGYTFGSGTRLTVV.

The V and J genes are TRBV7-9 and TRBJ1-2; the D gene is possibly TRBD1 (5 bases). Germline V gene sequence: CDR1 SEHNR, CDR2 FQNEAQ (reference sequence). The germline V and J ends were trimmed by 3 bases and 2 bases, with 13 bases remaining between them. The CDR3 extends over 15 amino acids. CDR3 loop: CASSFKEGTNYGYTF. The CDR3 bases are TGTGCCAGCAGCTTTAAGGAGGGGACCAACTATGGCTACACCTTC.

The CDR3 region is CASRQGSRENQPQHF. In DNA, the CDR3 is TGCGCCAGCAGACAGGGCTCCCGAGAAAATCAGCCCCAGCATTTT. This chain connects TRBV5-1 to TRBJ1-5; D may be TRBD1 (6 bases). Trimming took 5 bases from V and 4 from J, leaving 16 bases between them. The germline V gene has CDR1 SGHRS and CDR2 YFSETQ. The CDR3 totals 15 residues.

On this clone itself: This CDR3 is also generated by other DNA sequences in the sample. This chain links TRBV7-2 with TRBJ2-3; TRBD1 is a possible D gene (6 bases). V was trimmed by 2 bases and J by 4 bases, leaving 7 bases between them. CDR1 and CDR2 (germline): SGHTA, FQGNSA. This CDR3 has 13 amino acids. CDR3: CASSLRGSDTQYF. The CDR3 coding sequence is TGTGCCAGCAGCTTAAGGGGGTCAGATACGCAGTATTTT.

The rearrangement uses TRBV27 and TRBJ1-1; D remains ambiguous. This CDR3 has 14 residues. Germline values: CDR1 MNHEY, CDR2 SMNVEV (reference sequence). V lost 4 bases and J lost 4, with 13 bases in between. The CDR3 protein is CASSWRSGFTEAFF. The CDR3, as DNA: TGTGCCAGCAGTTGGCGGTCCGGATTCACTGAAGCTTTCTTT.

The rearrangement links TRBV3-1 (or the pseudogene TRBV3-2) to TRBJ1-3, with a tentative D call TRBD1 (5 bases). This CDR3 is 19 amino acids long. V lost 5 bases to trimming and J lost 0 bases, with 23 bases between them. CDR1 and CDR2 from the germline V gene are LGHDT and YNNKEL (reference sequence). CDR3 in DNA: TGTGCCAGCAGCAAGCTACAGGCGTACACACCAAACTCTGGAAACACCATATATTTT. The encoded protein is CASSKLQAYTPNSGNTIYF.

The rearrangement uses TRBV9 and TRBJ2-2, with a tentative D call TRBD2 (7 bases). CDR1 and CDR2 (germline): SGDLS, YYNGEE. Trimming left V 5 bases short and J 5 bases short, with 16 bases between. This CDR3 has 15 amino acids. The CDR3 DNA sequence: TGTGCCAGCAGTCCCGTAGGGGGGGCGACCGGGGAGCTGTTTTTT. Amino acids: CASSPVGGATGELFF.

The V and J genes are TRBV5-6 and TRBJ1-5; 8 bases fit TRBD1. CDR1 is SGHDT, CDR2 YYEEEE, per germline. The V segment lost 4 bases and the J segment 5 bases; nucleotides outside the gene matches: 11. The CDR3 extends over 16 amino acids. The CDR3 bases are TGTGCCAGCAGCCGAGAGGGCAGGGGGCTCGATCAGCCCCAGCATTTT. Translated, it gives CASSREGRGLDQPQHF.

The J gene is TRBJ2-3, the V gene TRBV6-1; 7 bases agree with TRBD2. Germline trimming cut 1 base from V and 4 bases from J; bases unmatched to any gene: 5. Germline V gene data show CDR1 as MNHNS and CDR2 as SASEGT. The CDR3 contains 15 residues. CDR3 sequence: CASSEGQGGSDTQYF. CDR3 bases: TGTGCCAGCAGTGAAGGGCAGGGAGGGTCAGATACGCAGTATTTT.

This chain connects TRBV7-3 to TRBJ2-1; tentative D call: TRBD2 (5 bases). Trimming took 4 bases from V and 0 from J, leaving 10 bases between them. Germline V gene lookup returns CDR1 SGHTA and CDR2 FQGTGA. This CDR3 contains 15 residues. CDR3 nucleotides: TGTGCCAGCAGCTCCAGCGGTTTCTCCTACAATGAGCAGTTCTTC. Protein: CASSSSGFSYNEQFF.

This clone was detected only once. The V gene is TRBV6-4, the J gene TRBJ2-3, with 9 nucleotides matching TRBD2. Trimming took 3 bases from V and 1 from J; bases not matched to a gene: 8. The length of the CDR3 is 17 residues. Germline values: CDR1 MRHNA, CDR2 SNTAGT. The CDR3 region has the DNA TGTGCCAGCAGTGAGGCGACTAGCGGAAGAGGCACAGATACGCAGTATTTT. This gives the protein CASSEATSGRGTDTQYF.

The chain has TRBV11-3 and TRBJ1-4; 7 bases are shared with TRBD1. The CDR3 is 19 amino acids. V lost 0 bases to trimming and J lost 6 bases; unmatched junction nucleotides: 16. Germline CDR1 SGHNT, CDR2 YENEEA. CDR3 sequence: CASSLEKVLMGTEDEKLFF. DNA of the CDR3: TGTGCCAGCAGCTTAGAAAAGGTGTTAATGGGGACAGAGGATGAAAAACTGTTTTTT.

J is TRBJ1-5 and V is TRBV7-2; maybe TRBD1 (5 bases). The CDR3 covers 15 residues. Deletions cut 2 bases from V and 0 bases from J, with 8 bases between. The V gene's germline CDR1 is SGHTA and CDR2 FQGNSA. The CDR3 loop is CASSLWGLSNQPQHF. CDR3 nucleotides: TGTGCCAGCAGCTTATGGGGACTTAGCAATCAGCCCCAGCATTTT.

The chain uses TRBV27 and TRBJ1-2, with D maybe TRBD1 (6 bases). CDR3 length: 15 residues. V shed 0 bases and J shed 2 bases, with 10 bases lying between them. Germline V CDR1 and CDR2: MNHEY, SMNVEV (reference sequence). The CDR3 is CASSLSGTSNYGYTF. CDR3 coding DNA: TGTGCCAGCAGTTTATCTGGGACATCCAACTATGGCTACACCTTC.

The rearrangement links TRBV19 to TRBJ1-6; the D gene is possibly TRBD1 (6 bases). V was pared by 6 bases and J by 7 bases, with 13 bases between. CDR1 and CDR2 (germline): LNHDA, SQIVND (reference sequence). The CDR3 spans 14 residues. CDR3 in amino acids: CASSQTGDNSPLHF. The CDR3 nucleotides are TGTGCCAGTAGCCAGACAGGAGACAATTCACCCCTCCACTTT. The full variable domain, in which reference TRBV19 and TRBJ1-6 provide the parts outside the CDR3, is DGGITQSPKYLFRKEGQNVTLSCEQNLNHDAMYWYRQDPGQGLRLIYYSQIVNDFQKGDIAEGYSVSREKKESFPLTVTSAQKNPTAFYLCASSQTGDNSPLHFGNGTRLTVT.

This sequence joins TRBV5-1 and TRBJ1-6, with D tentatively TRBD1 (6 bases). The CDR3 runs 15 residues. Trimming removed 0 bases at V and 8 bases at J, with 12 bases between. CDR1 and CDR2 (germline): SGHRS, YFSETQ. CDR3 nucleotides: TGCGCCAGCAGCTTGGTGGGGGCGCGGGATTCACCCCTCCACTTT. Amino acid sequence: CASSLVGARDSPLHF.

J is TRBJ1-1 and V is TRBV5-1; 8 bases are a match to TRBD1. V lost 3 bases to trimming and J lost 1 base; unmatched junction nucleotides: 5. Germline CDR1 and CDR2: SGHRS and YFSETQ. This CDR3 is 15 amino acids long. The CDR3 region is CASSSTGVANTEAFF. The CDR3 region has the DNA TGCGCCAGCAGCTCGACAGGGGTGGCGAACACTGAAGCTTTCTTT.

The gene calls are TRBV7-8 and TRBJ2-1, with TRBD1 identical over 10 bases. Trimming removed 3 bases from V and 7 bases from J; junction bases left unmatched: 12. Germline CDR1 reads SGHVS; CDR2 reads FQNEAQ. This CDR3 has 17 amino acids. DNA for the CDR3: TGTGCCAGCAGCTTGGCAAGACAGGGGGCTTTATTGAATGAGCAGTTCTTC. It translates to CASSLARQGALLNEQFF.

The count of this clone is one. This chain links TRBV2 with TRBJ1-6, with D hard to call. V was cut by 7 bases and J by 4 bases, with 20 bases left in between. CDR1 is SNHLY, CDR2 FYNNEI, per germline. This CDR3 has 17 amino acids. CDR3 protein: CASTSPRRRAYNSPLHF. In nucleotides, the CDR3 is TGTGCCAGCACCAGTCCAAGGCGGCGGGCTTATAATTCACCCCTCCACTTT.

The V call is TRBV19, the J call TRBJ2-5; D is ambiguous. V was trimmed by 1 base and J by 5 bases, leaving 11 bases between them. Germline V CDR1 and CDR2: LNHDA, SQIVND (reference sequence). This CDR3 contains 14 residues. The chain's CDR3 is CASSIGQDGETQYF. CDR3 sequence (DNA): TGTGCCAGTAGTATAGGTCAGGATGGGGAGACCCAGTACTTC.

The rearrangement uses TRBV5-8 and TRBJ1-5, with TRBD1 as a possible D gene (5 bases). V lost 0 bases and J lost 4, with 11 bases in between. Germline assignment: CDR1 SGHTS and CDR2 YDEGEE. CDR3 length equals 15 residues. CDR3 nucleotide sequence: TGTGCCAGCAGCTTGGCCCTTCAGGGAAATCAGCCCCAGCATTTT. Residues: CASSLALQGNQPQHF.